The 28 T cell receptor beta chains reported below all come from one sample, sequenced in a study of cytomegalovirus exposure and HLA in healthy donors. The primer mix had 60 Vbeta and 13 Jbeta primers. Method: immunoSEQ multiplex PCR; TCRdb's copy keeps in-frame clones and lacks some. The data hold 150,000 to 200,000 clones, with approximately 80% observed a single time. Sequenced sample: PBMCs. The receptor source for this set is a woman aged 18-29 years in good health and CMV-seronegative.

J is TRBJ2-3 and V is TRBV27; D is possibly TRBD1 (5 bases). Between the trimmed V and J ends, which lost 8 bases and 0 bases, there was a span of 9 bases. CDR3 size: 13 residues. Germline-derived CDR1 and CDR2 are MNHEY and SMNVEV (reference sequence). CDR3 sequence reads: CASRQTSTDTQYF. Here the CDR3 DNA reads TGTGCCAGCCGACAGACTAGCACAGATACGCAGTATTTT.

The chain recombines TRBV19 with TRBJ2-7, with D possibly being TRBD1 (5 bases). The CDR3 extends over 13 amino acids. V dropped 3 bases and J dropped 6 bases, with 12 bases sitting between them. Germline CDR1 is LNHDA and CDR2 is SQIVND (reference sequence). The CDR3 protein is CASSMGAGPEQYF. CDR3 bases: TGTGCCAGTAGTATGGGCGCAGGGCCCGAGCAGTACTTC.

The V call is TRBV18, the J call TRBJ1-5; D gene unclear. Trimming took 4 bases from V and 1 from J, leaving 8 bases between them. This CDR3 is built from 14 residues. Germline V CDR1 and CDR2: KGHSH, LQKENI. CDR3 sequence reads: CASSLAESNQPQHF. CDR3 nucleotide sequence: TGTGCCAGCTCACTGGCAGAAAGCAATCAGCCCCAGCATTTT.

This sequence joins TRBV5-8 and TRBJ1-1; D gene uncertain. The germline gives CDR1 SGHTS, CDR2 YDEGEE. V was shortened by 0 bases and J by 0 bases, with 12 bases between the two germline ends. This CDR3 contains 16 residues. For the CDR3, the DNA is TGTGCCAGCAGCTTGGGCCGGGTAATAATGAACACTGAAGCTTTCTTT. Amino acids: CASSLGRVIMNTEAFF.

V usage is TRBV7-2 and J usage is TRBJ2-7; TRBD2 matches 9 bases. The CDR3 spans 16 residues. V lost 1 base to trimming and J lost 7 bases; unmatched junction nucleotides: 11. From germline, CDR1 is SGHTA and CDR2 FQGNSA. This chain's CDR3 is CASSLDVWSSGGEQYF. In DNA, the CDR3 is TGTGCCAGCAGCTTAGACGTGTGGTCCAGCGGGGGGGAGCAGTACTTC. The whole variable domain, remainder taken from reference TRBV7-2 and TRBJ2-7, is GAGVSQSPSNKVTEKGKDVELRCDPISGHTALYWYRQSLGQGLEFLIYFQGNSAPDKSGLPSDRFSAERTGGSVSTLTIQRTQQEDSAVYLCASSLDVWSSGGEQYFGPGTRLTVT.

This rearrangement joins TRBV2 to TRBJ1-1, with D possibly being TRBD1 (6 bases). CDR3 length equals 12 residues. V was clipped by 8 bases and J by 4 bases, with 11 bases between them. Germline V gene sequence: CDR1 SNHLY, CDR2 FYNNEI. CDR3 nucleotides: TGTGCCAGCCTTGTCAGGGGCACTGAAGCTTTCTTT. This encodes CASLVRGTEAFF.

The chain couples TRBV12-2 to TRBJ1-2; the table's D call of TRBD1 was not tested on the DNA. TRBV12-2 is designated a pseudogene. The CDR3 has 16 residues. CDR3 in amino acids: CASRLPTGTEDFGYTF. In DNA form, the CDR3 reads TGTGCAAGTCGCTTACCAACCGGGACAGAAGATTTTGGCTACACCTTC.

This chain connects TRBV2 to TRBJ2-5; 7 bases fit TRBD2. The germline gives CDR1 SNHLY, CDR2 FYNNEI. The CDR3 extends over 15 amino acids. J was trimmed by 4 bases and V by 5 bases; bases with no gene match: 10. The CDR3 DNA reads TGTGCCAGCAGTAGCGGGGTCATCCCGCTAGAGACCCAGTACTTC. Encoded protein: CASSSGVIPLETQYF.

V usage is TRBV19 and J usage is TRBJ1-5; no definite D call. Trimming pared 2 bases from V and 5 bases from J, leaving 10 bases between. Looked up from germline, CDR1 is LNHDA and CDR2 is SQIVND (reference sequence). The CDR3 covers 14 residues. CDR3 nucleotide sequence: TGTGCCAGTAGTATACCGTCGGGATATCAGCCCCAGCATTTT. It specifies CASSIPSGYQPQHF.

The chain carries TRBV13 and TRBJ2-7; D may be TRBD1 (6 bases). V was pared by 2 bases and J by 0 bases, with 14 bases between. CDR1 and CDR2 (germline): PRHDT, FYEKMQ (reference sequence). This CDR3 region has 16 residues. The DNA for the CDR3 is TGTGCCAGCAGCTTAAGAATGGGACAAAGCTCCTACGAGCAGTACTTC. It is translated as CASSLRMGQSSYEQYF. The whole variable domain, filled in from reference TRBV13 and TRBJ2-7, reads AAGVIQSPRHLIKEKRETATLKCYPIPRHDTVYWYQQGPGQDPQFLISFYEKMQSDKGSIPDRFSAQQFSDYHSELNMSSLELGDSALYFCASSLRMGQSSYEQYFGPGTRLTVT.

This chain joins TRBV9 and TRBJ1-1; TRBD1 matches at 7 bases. The V and J ends lost 5 bases and 3 bases, in that order; junction bases with no gene match: 10. The CDR3 is 15 amino acids. Germline assignment: CDR1 SGDLS and CDR2 YYNGEE. CDR3 sequence (DNA): TGTGCCAGCAGTGCAACAGGGGAACGGGACACTGAAGCTTTCTTT. Encoded protein: CASSATGERDTEAFF.

The chain is built from TRBV19 and TRBJ2-1, with 8 bases that match TRBD1. This CDR3 has 15 amino acids. V lost 4 bases, J lost 4 bases, and 6 bases stayed unmatched. Germline values: CDR1 LNHDA, CDR2 SQIVND (reference sequence). The CDR3 sequence: CASSKVQGAYNEQFF. The CDR3 DNA reads as TGTGCCAGTAGTAAGGTGCAGGGGGCGTACAATGAGCAGTTCTTC.

The chain carries TRBV6-5 and TRBJ2-4; D unresolved. In germline, CDR1 is MNHEY, CDR2 SVGAGI. The CDR3 is 11 amino acids. V was clipped by 4 bases and J by 6 bases, with 4 bases between them. CDR3 sequence: CASSFRNIQYF. CDR3 in DNA: TGTGCCAGCAGTTTCCGAAACATTCAGTACTTC.

V is TRBV19 and J is TRBJ2-1; possibly TRBD2 for D (6 bases). The CDR3 covers 16 residues. Germline CDR1 is LNHDA and CDR2 is SQIVND (reference sequence). Trimming stripped 6 bases from V and 2 bases from J, with 17 bases between. The CDR3 coding sequence is TGTGCCAGTAGCCCACTACGAGGGGAGGCCTACAATGAGCAGTTCTTC. Translating gives CASSPLRGEAYNEQFF.

The genes are TRBV9 and TRBJ2-1; D is perhaps TRBD2 (5 bases). The CDR3 is made up of 15 amino acids. V lost 1 base to trimming and J lost 2 bases, with 10 bases between them. Looked up from germline, CDR1 is SGDLS and CDR2 is YYNGEE. CDR3 loop: CASSVMASPYNEQFF. As DNA, the CDR3 is TGTGCCAGCAGCGTAATGGCTAGCCCCTACAATGAGCAGTTCTTC.

This chain uses TRBV6-6 with TRBJ2-3, with 9 bases matching TRBD1. CDR1 is MNHNY and CDR2 is SVGAGI in the germline V gene (reference sequence). The J segment lost 4 bases and the V segment lost 1 base, leaving 6 bases of the junction unmatched. This CDR3 is 16 amino acids long. The CDR3 bases are TGTGCCAGCAGTTACTGGGGACAGGGAGTCGCAGATACGCAGTATTTT. It yields the protein CASSYWGQGVADTQYF.

A remark on this clone: One end of the junction fails to match germline, which may point to a read error. CDR3: CAGSQVLLDEQYF. The CDR3 DNA reads as TGCGCCGGCAGCCAAGTTTTACTTGACGAGCAGTACTTC. This sequence joins TRBV4-1 and TRBJ2-7, with no clear D. Germline loops: CDR1 MGHRA, CDR2 YSYEKL. CDR3 length: 13 amino acids.

The table lists this clone with a few counts. CDR3 sequence reads: CASTRLAGAKYNEQFF. The CDR3 DNA reads as TGTGCCAGCACCCGACTAGCGGGAGCAAAATACAATGAGCAGTTCTTC. The chain carries TRBV28 and TRBJ2-1; TRBD2 matches 12 bases. V gave up 7 bases and J gave up 4 bases; unmatched junction bases: 8. Looked up from germline, CDR1 is MDHEN and CDR2 is SYDVKM. This CDR3 spans 16 amino acids.

This clone was observed a single time. The chain has TRBV2 and TRBJ2-3, with 8 positions matching TRBD2. Germline V gene data show CDR1 as SNHLY and CDR2 as FYNNEI. There are 15 residues in the CDR3. Trimming removed 7 bases from V and 3 bases from J; junction bases left unmatched: 9. The CDR3: CASTSTGGQTDTQYF. Here the CDR3 DNA reads TGTGCCAGCACCTCAACGGGGGGGCAAACAGATACGCAGTATTTT.

The rearrangement uses TRBV29-1 and TRBJ2-2; 9 bases are shared with TRBD1. The trim removed 7 bases at V and 4 bases at J, leaving 10 bases unmatched. CDR1 is SQVTM, CDR2 ANQGSEA, per germline. The CDR3 covers 15 residues. The CDR3 DNA sequence: TGCAGCGAGAACCGGGACAGGGCGTCCACCGGGGAGCTGTTTTTT. Translated, it gives CSENRDRASTGELFF.

This chain joins TRBV6-5 and TRBJ2-1; 7 nucleotides match TRBD1. Losses at the gene ends were 6 bases for V and 5 bases for J; bases not matched to a gene: 10. CDR1 is MNHEY, CDR2 SVGAGI, per germline. CDR3 length: 15 residues. The CDR3 DNA reads TGTGCCAGCAGGCAGACAGGGTCCGGCAACAATGAGCAGTTCTTC. It yields the protein CASRQTGSGNNEQFF.

This clone was detected a few times. The rearrangement joins TRBV2 to TRBJ1-6, with 7 positions matching TRBD1. In germline, CDR1 is SNHLY, CDR2 FYNNEI. The V gene end was trimmed by 7 bases and the J gene end by 8 bases; junction bases not matched to a gene: 8. CDR3 size: 14 residues. The CDR3 DNA is TGTGCCAGCAAACAGGGGTTCGAGGATTCACCCCTCCACTTT. Protein sequence: CASKQGFEDSPLHF.

The chain combines TRBV6-1 with TRBJ2-7; D possibly corresponds to TRBD2 (5 bases). Trimming pared 0 bases from V and 6 bases from J, leaving 12 bases between. CDR3 size: 14 residues. In germline, CDR1 is MNHNS, CDR2 SASEGT. In DNA form, the CDR3 reads TGTGCCAGCAGTGAAGCTTCAGTGGAGGTCGAGCAGTACTTC. Residues: CASSEASVEVEQYF.

The CDR3 DNA sequence: TGTGCCAGCACTATTTACAGGGGTGGAGATACGCAGTATTTT. Translating gives CASTIYRGGDTQYF. The rearrangement uses TRBV7-9 and TRBJ2-3, with 7 bases aligning to TRBD1. Germline V CDR1 and CDR2: SEHNR, FQNEAQ (reference sequence). CDR3 length equals 14 residues. V dropped 7 bases and J dropped 5; count of bases not matched to a gene: 9. Together with reference TRBV7-9 and TRBJ2-3, the CDR3 gives the full variable domain: DTGVSQNPRHKITKRGQNVTFRCDPISEHNRLYWYRQTLGQGPEFLTYFQNEAQLEKSRLLSDRFSAERPKGSFSTLEIQRTEQGDSAMYLCASTIYRGGDTQYFGPGTRLTVL.

This clone occurred a few times. The CDR3 loop is CASSLTPGANYGYTF. The CDR3 coding sequence is TGTGCCAGCAGCTTGACCCCGGGGGCTAACTATGGCTACACCTTC. The chain joins TRBV7-8 to TRBJ1-2, with a possible D match to TRBD1 (5 bases). The CDR3 extends over 15 amino acids. Trimming removed 3 bases at V and 0 bases at J, with 11 bases between. CDR1 is SGHVS, CDR2 FQNEAQ, per germline.

The V gene is TRBV7-3, the J gene TRBJ2-3, with 8 bases identical to TRBD2. Looked up from germline, CDR1 is SGHTA and CDR2 is FQGTGA. This CDR3 contains 15 residues. After removal of 2 bases from V and 5 bases from J, the junction contained 6 bases not matched to a gene. As DNA, the CDR3 is TGTGCCAGCAGCTTAGAGGGTAGCGGGGTAGATACGCAGTATTTT. Encoded protein: CASSLEGSGVDTQYF. Drawing the rest from reference TRBV7-3 and TRBJ2-3, the complete variable domain is GAGVSQTPSNKVTEKGKYVELRCDPISGHTALYWYRQSLGQGPEFLIYFQGTGAADDSGLPNDRFFAVRPEGSVSTLKIQRTERGDSAVYLCASSLEGSGVDTQYFGPGTRLTVL.

The chain links TRBV6-6 to TRBJ1-2, with D perhaps matching TRBD1 (6 bases). The CDR3 contains 15 residues. The V end lost 5 bases, the J end lost 9 bases, and 22 bases lay between the germline ends. CDR1 is MNHNY, CDR2 SVGAGI, per germline (reference sequence). CDR3 amino acids: CASSQWDTPGRRYTF. DNA for the CDR3: TGTGCCAGCAGTCAATGGGACACGCCCGGGCGACGCTACACCTTC.

The chain employs TRBV29-1 and TRBJ2-7; 10 nucleotides agree with TRBD1. The CDR3 runs 14 residues. The germline V gene encodes CDR1 SQVTM and CDR2 ANQGSEA. Trimming took 6 bases from V and 0 from J; bases not matched to a gene: 5. For the CDR3, the DNA is TGCAGCGTGGCGGACAGGGGGAGCTCCTACGAGCAGTACTTC. Translating gives CSVADRGSSYEQYF.